These T cell receptor beta chains were read from a single sample in a study of a mutant IDH1 vaccine in newly diagnosed glioma. Antigens of these TCRs are unknown. Assay: immunoSEQ multiplex PCR; the TCRdb copy retains only in-frame clones and omits some. Among about 36,000 clones listed, roughly 71% were seen once. Specimen: PBMCs, collected from a glioma patient whose treatment included an IDH1 peptide vaccine. These receptors were taken from a man aged 40-49 years with glioma. Both conserved end residues are part of each CDR3. Each record gives: clone size, V gene, D gene, J gene, CDR3 length, CDR3 protein, CDR3 DNA. The D gene is left open where the match is weak. Clone size is shown for a subset of rows, as once, few, many or a class of expanded clone.

clone size: .
V gene: TRBV5-8
D gene: .
J gene: TRBJ1-2
CDR3 length: 14
CDR3 protein: CASSLGGSRIGYTF
CDR3 DNA: TGTGCCAGCAGCTTGGGGGGGAGTCGGATTGGCTACACCTTC

clone size: few
V gene: TRBV2
D gene: TRBD1
J gene: TRBJ1-5
CDR3 length: 14
CDR3 protein: CASETGGHNQPQHF
CDR3 DNA: TGTGCCAGCGAGACAGGGGGCCACAATCAGCCCCAGCATTTT

clone size: .
V gene: TRBV6-5
D gene: .
J gene: TRBJ2-6
CDR3 length: 15
CDR3 protein: CASGLTSSGANVLTF
CDR3 DNA: TGTGCCAGCGGACTGACTTCCTCTGGGGCCAACGTCCTGACTTTC

clone size: .
V gene: TRBV2
D gene: TRBD1
J gene: TRBJ1-1
CDR3 length: 15
CDR3 protein: CASNKGARGGTEAFF
CDR3 DNA: TGTGCCAGCAATAAGGGGGCGCGAGGGGGCACTGAAGCTTTCTTT

clone size: .
V gene: TRBV6-6
D gene: .
J gene: TRBJ1-5
CDR3 length: 13
CDR3 protein: CASSIERGRTQHF
CDR3 DNA: TGTGCCAGCAGTATCGAGAGGGGTAGGACCCAGCATTTT

clone size: .
V gene: TRBV11-2
D gene: .
J gene: TRBJ2-1
CDR3 length: 14
CDR3 protein: CASSPLEASGEQFF
CDR3 DNA: TGTGCCAGCAGCCCACTAGAAGCCAGCGGTGAGCAGTTCTTC

clone size: .
V gene: TRBV5-1
D gene: .
J gene: TRBJ2-6
CDR3 length: 17
CDR3 protein: CASSLRGAGSGANVLTF
CDR3 DNA: TGCGCCAGCAGCTTGAGGGGGGCTGGCTCTGGGGCCAACGTCCTGACTTTC

clone size: medium-sized
V gene: TRBV10-1
D gene: .
J gene: TRBJ2-3
CDR3 length: 13
CDR3 protein: CASSEPFTDTQYF
CDR3 DNA: TGCGCCAGCAGTGAGCCCTTCACAGATACGCAGTATTTT

clone size: .
V gene: TRBV6-5
D gene: .
J gene: TRBJ1-1
CDR3 length: 12
CDR3 protein: CASSAPGSEAFF
CDR3 DNA: TGTGCCAGCAGTGCCCCAGGGTCTGAAGCTTTCTTT

clone size: .
V gene: TRBV10-1
D gene: TRBD2
J gene: TRBJ2-7
CDR3 length: 14
CDR3 protein: CASSGPAGGYEQYF
CDR3 DNA: TGCGCCAGCAGTGGGCCAGCGGGAGGTTACGAGCAGTACTTC

clone size: few
V gene: TRBV25-1
D gene: .
J gene: TRBJ1-5
CDR3 length: 16
CDR3 protein: CASSESAKGPNQPQHF
CDR3 DNA: TGTGCCAGCAGTGAATCTGCAAAAGGACCCAATCAGCCCCAGCATTTT

clone size: .
V gene: TRBV2
D gene: TRBD1
J gene: TRBJ2-5
CDR3 length: 13
CDR3 protein: CASRGQGEETQYF
CDR3 DNA: TGTGCCAGCAGGGGACAGGGGGAAGAGACCCAGTACTTC

clone size: .
V gene: TRBV5-6
D gene: .
J gene: TRBJ2-5
CDR3 length: 15
CDR3 protein: CASSLVSAGRQTQYF
CDR3 DNA: TGTGCCAGCAGCTTGGTGTCCGCAGGGAGGCAGACCCAGTACTTC

clone size: few
V gene: TRBV7-9
D gene: .
J gene: TRBJ1-1
CDR3 length: 18
CDR3 protein: CASSWRGDAGKRDTEAFF
CDR3 DNA: TGTGCCAGCAGCTGGCGTGGGGACGCGGGGAAAAGGGACACTGAAGCTTTCTTT

clone size: .
V gene: TRBV7-9
D gene: .
J gene: TRBJ1-2
CDR3 length: 13
CDR3 protein: CASRAGDNYGYTF
CDR3 DNA: TGTGCCAGCAGGGCGGGGGACAACTATGGCTACACCTTC

clone size: .
V gene: TRBV11-2
D gene: .
J gene: TRBJ1-5
CDR3 length: 15
CDR3 protein: CASSLDGAPNQPQHF
CDR3 DNA: TGTGCCAGCAGCTTAGATGGCGCACCGAATCAGCCCCAGCATTTT

clone size: .
V gene: TRBV7-6
D gene: .
J gene: TRBJ2-2
CDR3 length: 14
CDR3 protein: CASSPSGAPGELFF
CDR3 DNA: TGTGCCAGCAGCCCCTCAGGGGCCCCCGGGGAGCTGTTTTTT

clone size: .
V gene: TRBV7-2
D gene: .
J gene: TRBJ2-2
CDR3 length: 13
CDR3 protein: CASTLTGTGELFF
CDR3 DNA: TGTGCCAGCACCCTGACGGGAACCGGGGAGCTGTTTTTT

clone size: .
V gene: TRBV4-2
D gene: .
J gene: TRBJ2-3
CDR3 length: 15
CDR3 protein: CASSQDTNAGDTQYF
CDR3 DNA: TGTGCCAGCAGCCAAGATACCAATGCAGGCGATACGCAGTATTTT

clone size: .
V gene: TRBV9
D gene: .
J gene: TRBJ2-7
CDR3 length: 14
CDR3 protein: CASSVGVSSYEQYF
CDR3 DNA: TGTGCCAGCAGCGTAGGCGTCAGCTCCTACGAGCAGTACTTC

clone size: .
V gene: TRBV2
D gene: TRBD1
J gene: TRBJ1-4
CDR3 length: 13
CDR3 protein: CASERQGREKLFF
CDR3 DNA: TGTGCCAGCGAGAGACAGGGAAGGGAAAAACTGTTTTTT

clone size: .
V gene: TRBV19
D gene: TRBD1
J gene: TRBJ2-5
CDR3 length: 15
CDR3 protein: CASGPGQRNQETQYF
CDR3 DNA: TGTGCCAGTGGGCCGGGACAGCGAAACCAAGAGACCCAGTACTTC

clone size: .
V gene: TRBV27
D gene: .
J gene: TRBJ2-1
CDR3 length: 13
CDR3 protein: CASSLFNGDEQFF
CDR3 DNA: TGTGCCAGCAGTTTATTCAATGGGGATGAGCAGTTCTTC

clone size: .
V gene: TRBV27
D gene: .
J gene: TRBJ2-5
CDR3 length: 15
CDR3 protein: CASSKSRGGGETQYF
CDR3 DNA: TGTGCCAGCAGTAAATCTAGGGGGGGAGGGGAGACCCAGTACTTC

clone size: .
V gene: TRBV19
D gene: .
J gene: TRBJ2-1
CDR3 length: 13
CDR3 protein: CASSPRGDAEQFF
CDR3 DNA: TGTGCCAGTAGTCCCCGTGGGGACGCTGAGCAGTTCTTC

clone size: .
V gene: TRBV10-1
D gene: TRBD2
J gene: TRBJ2-5
CDR3 length: 18
CDR3 protein: CASSDQRLAGGFQETQYF
CDR3 DNA: TGCGCCAGCAGTGACCAAAGACTAGCGGGAGGATTCCAAGAGACCCAGTACTTC

clone size: .
V gene: TRBV2
D gene: TRBD1
J gene: TRBJ2-1
CDR3 length: 15
CDR3 protein: CASSEARGRGHEQFF
CDR3 DNA: TGTGCCAGCAGTGAAGCCCGTGGCAGGGGGCATGAGCAGTTCTTC

clone size: .
V gene: TRBV6-1
D gene: .
J gene: TRBJ1-4
CDR3 length: 15
CDR3 protein: CASSEIGAANEKLFF
CDR3 DNA: TGTGCCAGCAGTGAAATAGGGGCAGCTAATGAAAAACTGTTTTTT

clone size: .
V gene: TRBV5-4
D gene: .
J gene: TRBJ1-2
CDR3 length: 15
CDR3 protein: CASSIGMGGLYGYTF
CDR3 DNA: TGTGCCAGCAGCATTGGAATGGGAGGGCTCTATGGCTACACCTTC

clone size: .
V gene: TRBV30
D gene: .
J gene: TRBJ1-1
CDR3 length: 15
CDR3 protein: CAWSVYRGWNTEAFF
CDR3 DNA: TGTGCCTGGAGTGTATATCGGGGTTGGAACACTGAAGCTTTCTTT

clone size: .
V gene: TRBV27
D gene: .
J gene: TRBJ1-1
CDR3 length: 15
CDR3 protein: CASRQPGGGVGEAFF
CDR3 DNA: TGTGCCAGCAGGCAGCCCGGGGGAGGGGTCGGTGAAGCTTTCTTT

clone size: .
V gene: TRBV11-3
D gene: TRBD1
J gene: TRBJ2-1
CDR3 length: 14
CDR3 protein: CASSSRQGHNEQFF
CDR3 DNA: TGTGCCAGCAGCTCAAGACAGGGGCACAATGAGCAGTTCTTC

clone size: .
V gene: TRBV6-6
D gene: .
J gene: TRBJ2-7
CDR3 length: 14
CDR3 protein: CASSSERPPIEQYF
CDR3 DNA: TGTGCCAGCAGTTCGGAGCGGCCCCCTATAGAGCAGTACTTC

clone size: .
V gene: TRBV18
D gene: TRBD1
J gene: TRBJ2-1
CDR3 length: 16
CDR3 protein: CASSALQGAAYNEQFF
CDR3 DNA: TGTGCCAGCTCAGCACTCCAGGGGGCCGCCTACAATGAGCAGTTCTTC

clone size: .
V gene: TRBV7-9
D gene: .
J gene: TRBJ1-6
CDR3 length: 14
CDR3 protein: CASSSPGPTSPLHF
CDR3 DNA: TGTGCCAGCAGTTCACCGGGCCCGACATCACCCCTCCACTTT

clone size: .
V gene: TRBV4-1
D gene: TRBD1
J gene: TRBJ1-1
CDR3 length: 17
CDR3 protein: CASSQDGQGKVRTEAFF
CDR3 DNA: TGCGCCAGCAGCCAGGACGGACAGGGGAAGGTAAGGACTGAAGCTTTCTTT

clone size: .
V gene: TRBV2
D gene: .
J gene: TRBJ2-3
CDR3 length: 14
CDR3 protein: CASSYGRNSDTQYF
CDR3 DNA: TGTGCCAGCAGTTACGGGCGTAATTCGGATACGCAGTATTTT

clone size: few
V gene: TRBV6-5
D gene: .
J gene: TRBJ1-4
CDR3 length: 12
CDR3 protein: CASSRADEKLFF
CDR3 DNA: TGTGCCAGCAGTCGGGCTGACGAAAAACTGTTTTTT

clone size: .
V gene: TRBV9
D gene: TRBD1
J gene: TRBJ1-1
CDR3 length: 16
CDR3 protein: CASSVVRGRRGTEAFF
CDR3 DNA: TGTGCCAGCAGCGTAGTCAGGGGGCGCCGAGGCACTGAAGCTTTCTTT

clone size: .
V gene: TRBV7-9
D gene: TRBD2
J gene: TRBJ2-7
CDR3 length: 14
CDR3 protein: CASSSTGTSDEQYF
CDR3 DNA: TGTGCCAGCAGCTCAACCGGGACTAGTGACGAGCAGTACTTC

clone size: once
V gene: TRBV4-3
D gene: TRBD1
J gene: TRBJ1-5
CDR3 length: 19
CDR3 protein: CASSPDSTGGLDGNQPQHF
CDR3 DNA: TGCGCCAGCAGCCCGGACAGTACAGGGGGGCTGGATGGCAATCAGCCCCAGCATTTT

clone size: once
V gene: TRBV15
D gene: TRBD2
J gene: TRBJ2-1
CDR3 length: 15
CDR3 protein: CATSGGTSGYNEQFF
CDR3 DNA: TGTGCCACCAGCGGAGGGACTAGCGGCTACAATGAGCAGTTCTTC

clone size: .
V gene: TRBV11-2
D gene: .
J gene: TRBJ2-1
CDR3 length: 15
CDR3 protein: CASSLDLGGNHEQFF
CDR3 DNA: TGTGCCAGCAGCTTAGATCTAGGAGGGAACCATGAGCAGTTCTTC

clone size: .
V gene: TRBV5-4
D gene: .
J gene: TRBJ2-1
CDR3 length: 15
CDR3 protein: CASSLDSPSYNEQFF
CDR3 DNA: TGTGCCAGCAGCTTAGACAGTCCCTCCTACAATGAGCAGTTCTTC

clone size: .
V gene: TRBV7-9
D gene: .
J gene: TRBJ2-1
CDR3 length: 16
CDR3 protein: CASSLRGTPNGDEQFF
CDR3 DNA: TGTGCCAGCAGCCTGCGGGGCACGCCGAATGGGGATGAGCAGTTCTTC

clone size: .
V gene: TRBV27
D gene: .
J gene: TRBJ2-3
CDR3 length: 14
CDR3 protein: CASSLSPSGNTQYF
CDR3 DNA: TGTGCCAGCAGTTTATCGCCGAGTGGTAATACGCAGTATTTT